The 21 T cell receptor beta chains reported below all come from one sample, sequenced in a study of CD8+ T cells in alopecia areata. RNA, once extracted, was reverse transcribed into cDNA for use as the sequencing template. The assay was immunoSEQ multiplex PCR, and TCRdb's table has in-frame clones only and misses some. The sample carries over 85,000 clones, about 40% recorded once. Source material: CD4+ T cells sorted from blood. Receptors originate from a human donor with alopecia areata.

The chain employs TRBV6-5 and TRBJ2-2; D may be TRBD2 (6 bases). There are 15 residues in the CDR3. V lost 2 bases, J lost 4 bases, and 11 bases lay in between. The germline CDR1 and CDR2 sequences are MNHEY and SVGAGI. The CDR3 sequence: CASSYEGRSTGELFF. CDR3 bases: TGTGCCAGCAGTTACGAGGGGAGGAGCACCGGGGAGCTGTTTTTT.

Notes on this clone: The sample contains more than one DNA sequence encoding this CDR3. V is TRBV7-2 and J is TRBJ2-5; D is possibly TRBD2 (5 bases). The V gene lost 0 bases and the J gene lost 4 bases, with 6 bases spanning the gap. The CDR3 has 13 amino acids. Germline lookup yields CDR1 SGHTA and CDR2 FQGNSA. DNA of the CDR3: TGTGCCAGCAGCTTAGCAGGAGGAGAGACCCAGTACTTC. This translates into CASSLAGGETQYF.

At least ten counts were recorded for this clone. The chain has TRBV7-2 and TRBJ1-4; 8 positions agree with TRBD1. The CDR3 consists of 15 residues. Germline assignment: CDR1 SGHTA and CDR2 FQGNSA. V shed 0 bases and J 7 bases; nucleotides not matched to a gene: 4. The CDR3, as DNA: TGTGCCAGCAGCTTAGCCGGACAGGGAGGTGAAAAACTGTTTTTT. This encodes CASSLAGQGGEKLFF.

The chain employs TRBV5-6 and TRBJ2-1; D gene ambiguous. V gave up 3 bases and J gave up 4 bases, with 5 bases separating them. Germline loops: CDR1 SGHDT, CDR2 YYEEEE. The CDR3 has 12 residues. CDR3 region: CASSSTYNEQFF. The CDR3 nucleotides are TGTGCCAGCAGCTCGACTTACAATGAGCAGTTCTTC.

The chain combines TRBV20-1 with TRBJ1-4; 8 nucleotides line up with TRBD1. J was trimmed by 7 bases and V by 6 bases; bases with no gene match: 1. Germline V gene data show CDR1 as DFQATT and CDR2 as SNEGSKA (reference sequence). The CDR3 consists of 11 residues. The CDR3 reads CSAGQGEKLFF. The CDR3, as DNA: TGCAGTGCAGGACAGGGTGAAAAACTGTTTTTT.

V and J are TRBV18 and TRBJ2-5, with 9 bases matching TRBD1. The germline V gene has CDR1 KGHSH and CDR2 LQKENI. CDR3 size: 14 residues. V dropped 2 bases and J dropped 3; count of bases not matched to a gene: 1. CDR3 sequence: CASSPGTGKETQYF. In nucleotides, the CDR3 is TGTGCCAGCTCACCAGGGACAGGGAAAGAGACCCAGTACTTC.

The chain carries TRBV19 and TRBJ1-2; tentatively, D is TRBD1 (5 bases). V dropped 9 bases and J dropped 5 bases, with 13 bases sitting between them. There are 12 residues in the CDR3. Germline CDR1 and CDR2: LNHDA and SQIVND (reference sequence). This CDR3 is CASQGRQYGYTF. The CDR3 nucleotides are TGTGCCAGCCAGGGCCGACAATATGGCTACACCTTC.

The chain couples TRBV27 to TRBJ2-3; 10 nucleotides align to TRBD1. CDR3 size: 15 residues. The V segment lost 5 bases and the J segment 2 bases; nucleotides outside the gene matches: 4. CDR1 and CDR2 from the germline V gene are MNHEY and SMNVEV (reference sequence). In DNA, the CDR3 is TGTGCCAGCAGTCTCGACAGGGGGCCCACAGATACGCAGTATTTT. Translating gives CASSLDRGPTDTQYF.

This clone was seen a single time. The gene calls are TRBV5-1 and TRBJ2-5; TRBD2 matches at 10 bases. Trimming cost V 6 bases and J 1 base; bases outside gene matches: 12. CDR1 is SGHRS and CDR2 is YFSETQ in the germline V gene. The CDR3 runs 17 residues. The CDR3 DNA follows: TGCGCCAGCACCTGGACTAGCGGAGTGGTGGGCCAAGAGACCCAGTACTTC. It yields the protein CASTWTSGVVGQETQYF.

The chain couples TRBV7-3 to TRBJ2-6; D unclear. Germline assignment: CDR1 SGHTA and CDR2 FQGTGA. CDR3 length: 15 residues. Trimming removed 2 bases from V and 2 bases from J, with 7 bases in between. This chain's CDR3 is CASSLGVAGANVLTF. Written as DNA, the CDR3 is TGTGCCAGCAGCTTAGGGGTAGCTGGGGCCAACGTCCTGACTTTC.

This clone showed up just a few times. The chain carries TRBV7-2 and TRBJ1-1; D call uncertain. V was trimmed by 1 base and J by 4 bases, leaving 7 bases between them. The CDR3 sequence is 13 residues long. The germline gives CDR1 SGHTA, CDR2 FQGNSA. Written as DNA, the CDR3 is TGTGCCAGCAGCTTAGGGCCGGCCACTGAAGCTTTCTTT. Translation gives CASSLGPATEAFF.

V and J are TRBV28 and TRBJ2-1; D gene uncertain. Germline V gives CDR1 MDHEN, CDR2 SYDVKM. The CDR3 sequence is 10 residues long. V lost 9 bases to trimming and J lost 5 bases, with 5 bases between them. The CDR3 loop reads CASLDNEQFF. For the CDR3, the DNA is TGTGCCAGTTTAGACAATGAGCAGTTCTTC.

V gene TRBV18 combines with J gene TRBJ1-6; D gene ambiguous. The CDR3 is made up of 14 amino acids. In germline, CDR1 is KGHSH, CDR2 LQKENI. V was cut by 3 bases and J by 4 bases, with 7 bases left in between. CDR3 residues: CASSPALYNSPLHF. CDR3 nucleotide sequence: TGTGCCAGCTCACCGGCGCTATATAATTCACCCCTCCACTTT.

The chain has TRBV30 and TRBJ2-3, with TRBD2 identical over 7 bases. The germline gives CDR1 GTSNPN, CDR2 SVGIG (reference sequence). V gave up 0 bases and J gave up 1 base; unmatched junction bases: 1. The CDR3 is 14 amino acids. The CDR3 is CAWSVSGGTDTQYF. The CDR3 coding sequence is TGTGCCTGGAGTGTAAGCGGGGGCACAGATACGCAGTATTTT. The variable domain in full, completed from reference TRBV30 and TRBJ2-3, reads SQTIHQWPATLVQPVGSPLSLECTVEGTSNPNLYWYRQAAGRGLQLLFYSVGIGQISSEVPQNLSASRPQDRQFILSSKKLLLSDSGFYLCAWSVSGGTDTQYFGPGTRLTVL.

V gene TRBV10-3 combines with J gene TRBJ2-7; TRBD1 agrees at 7 bases. V trimming: 4 bases; J trimming: 3 bases; junction bases outside the gene matches: 6. Germline V gene data show CDR1 as ENHRY and CDR2 as SYGVKD. The CDR3 runs 14 residues. The CDR3 DNA sequence: TGTGCCATCAGTGCAGGCAGGGGGAACTACGAGCAGTACTTC. Its protein product is CAISAGRGNYEQYF.

This chain connects TRBV5-1 to TRBJ2-1; weak D call: TRBD2 (7 bases). The V end was cut by 4 bases, the J end by 8 bases, with 22 bases between. CDR1 and CDR2 from the germline V gene are SGHRS and YFSETQ. The CDR3 consists of 16 residues. The CDR3 spells CASSPGGGRIFDEQFF. For the CDR3, the DNA is TGCGCCAGCAGCCCCGGGGGCGGGAGAATTTTTGATGAGCAGTTCTTC.

V usage is TRBV7-8 and J usage is TRBJ1-2, with D tentatively TRBD1 (6 bases). V was trimmed by 7 bases and J by 0 bases, leaving 12 bases between them. Germline CDR1 SGHVS, CDR2 FQNEAQ. CDR3 length: 14 amino acids. The CDR3 loop reads CASKTDSSNYGYTF. The CDR3 DNA reads TGTGCCAGCAAAACGGACAGTTCTAACTATGGCTACACCTTC.

This clone occurred a few times. The chain has TRBV29-1 and TRBJ1-1; D not resolved. Germline loops: CDR1 SQVTM, CDR2 ANQGSEA. The CDR3 has 13 residues. Trimming pared 3 bases from V and 13 bases from J, leaving 21 bases between. The CDR3: CSVDHLTYGSGFF. The CDR3 DNA reads TGCAGCGTTGACCACCTGACGTATGGCTCGGGTTTCTTT.

The chain couples TRBV29-1 to TRBJ1-1, with a possible D match to TRBD1 (6 bases). The CDR3 sequence is 15 residues long. The germline V and J ends were trimmed by 4 bases and 0 bases, with 15 bases remaining between them. CDR1 and CDR2 from the germline V gene are SQVTM and ANQGSEA. CDR3 region: CSVVESGAMNTEAFF. Here the CDR3 DNA reads TGCAGCGTTGTAGAGTCAGGGGCTATGAACACTGAAGCTTTCTTT. Looking up the rest from reference TRBV29-1 and TRBJ1-1 gives the full variable domain: SAVISQKPSRDICQRGTSLTIQCQVDSQVTMMFWYRQQPGQSLTLIATANQGSEATYESGFVIDKFPISRPNLTFSTLTVSNMSPEDSSIYLCSVVESGAMNTEAFFGQGTRLTVV.

This clone was counted only a few times. The chain links TRBV4-1 to TRBJ2-1; D remains unclear. CDR1 and CDR2 from the germline V gene are MGHRA and YSYEKL. This CDR3 region has 14 residues. Trimming cost V 5 bases and J 7 bases, with 15 bases left between them. CDR3 region: CASSYGTINNEQFF. CDR3 coding DNA: TGCGCCAGCAGCTATGGCACAATCAATAATGAGCAGTTCTTC.

This clone was recorded a few times. CDR3 loop: CSARTDNYGYTF. The CDR3 region has the DNA TGCAGCGCACGGACAGATAACTATGGCTACACCTTC. The rearrangement links TRBV29-1 to TRBJ1-2, with D perhaps matching TRBD1 (6 bases). Germline V CDR1 and CDR2: SQVTM, ANQGSEA. Deletions cut 7 bases from V and 1 base from J, with 10 bases between. This CDR3 has 12 amino acids.